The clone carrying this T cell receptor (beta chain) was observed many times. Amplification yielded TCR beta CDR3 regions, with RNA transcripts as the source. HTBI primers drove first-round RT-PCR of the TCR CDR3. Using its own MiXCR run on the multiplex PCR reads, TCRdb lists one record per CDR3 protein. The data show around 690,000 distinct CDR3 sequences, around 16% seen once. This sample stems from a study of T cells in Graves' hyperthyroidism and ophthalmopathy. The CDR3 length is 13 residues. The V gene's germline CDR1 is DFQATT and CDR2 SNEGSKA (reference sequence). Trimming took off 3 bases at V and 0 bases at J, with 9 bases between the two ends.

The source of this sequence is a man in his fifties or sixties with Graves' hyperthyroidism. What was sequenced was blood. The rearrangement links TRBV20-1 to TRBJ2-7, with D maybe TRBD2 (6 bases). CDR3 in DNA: TGCAGTGCTAGTGGCGGGACCTCCTACGAGCAGTACTTC. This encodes CSASGGTSYEQYF.